A single sample is the source of the 29 T cell receptor beta chains below, sequenced in a study of human T cells and chemical hapten exposure (dated by TCRdb to about 2021). The library was prepared using RACE. Data came from a NextSeq 500. The public reads were run again by TCRdb, first through fastp at Q25 and then through MiXCR, and only productive beta chains were kept. Each CDR3 protein appears once, grouped with its most common genes and DNA. For this sample there are about 46,000 distinct CDR3 sequences; roughly a tenth appear just once. More than 13% of the sample rests with the top ten. This specimen's time point label, interpreted: pre-sensitization, week 0. Interpreted using the paper, the treatment or condition label stands for: therapeutic diphenylcyclopropenone sensitization with weekly scalp DPC. The source material was whole blood, sampled in connection with sensitization to the hapten diphenylcyclopropenone (DPC). The receptors were gathered from a woman aged 40 to 49 with alopecia areata. Some clones in this sample may be carry-over from other donors' samples.

This chain links TRBV3-1 with TRBJ1-2; maybe TRBD1 (5 bases). CDR3 length equals 13 residues. V shed 4 bases and J shed 8 bases, with 14 bases lying between them. Germline V lookup: CDR1 LGHDT, CDR2 YNNKEL (reference sequence). CDR3 sequence: CASSPRSGNGYTF. The CDR3 DNA follows: TGTGCCAGCAGCCCCAGGTCAGGGAACGGCTACACCTTC.

In its sample, this clonotype was seen many times. The J gene is TRBJ2-7, the V gene TRBV20-1; D call uncertain. This CDR3 is built from 11 residues. The germline gives CDR1 DFQATT, CDR2 SNEGSKA (reference sequence). V was clipped by 5 bases and J by 5 bases, with 10 bases between them. CDR3 sequence: CSAPRGNEQYF. The CDR3 DNA is TGCAGTGCTCCTCGAGGAAACGAGCAGTACTTC.

This clonotype was observed at least ten times. The chain couples TRBV28 to TRBJ1-1; a possible D gene is TRBD1 (6 bases). CDR1 and CDR2 (germline): MDHEN, SYDVKM. Trimming took 2 bases from V and 7 from J, leaving 11 bases between them. The CDR3 length is 13 residues. The CDR3 reads CASSLIRGGEAFF. Here the CDR3 DNA reads TGTGCCAGCAGTTTAATCAGGGGAGGTGAAGCTTTCTTT.

The chain links TRBV29-1 to TRBJ1-2, with D unclear. The CDR3 has 13 residues. With 7 bases removed from V and 6 bases from J, the gap between germline ends came to 18 bases. Germline loops: CDR1 SQVTM, CDR2 ANQGSEA. In DNA form, the CDR3 reads TGCAGCGCTGGCCCCCCCGGACCCAATGGCTACACCTTC. Protein product: CSAGPPGPNGYTF.

This clonotype has ten or more counts. The rearrangement links TRBV6-2 or TRBV6-3 to TRBJ2-2, with 11 bases lining up with TRBD2. Germline CDR1 and CDR2: MNHEY and SVGEGT. V shed 6 bases, J shed 4 bases, and the junction held 13 bases outside the gene matches. The CDR3 consists of 18 residues. In DNA form, the CDR3 reads TGTGCCAGCAGCGGTATGACTAGCGGGGCTACGAGCACCGGGGAGCTGTTTTTT. Amino acids: CASSGMTSGATSTGELFF.

This chain uses TRBV4-3 with TRBJ2-3; TRBD2 matches 11 bases. CDR1 and CDR2 (germline): LGHNA, YSLEER. The length of the CDR3 is 19 residues. J lost 3 bases, V lost 0 bases, and 11 bases had no gene match. The CDR3 region has the DNA TGCGCCAGCAGCCAAGATTACACTAGCGGGGGCGCGATTACAGATACGCAGTATTTT. It translates to CASSQDYTSGGAITDTQYF.

This clonotype was seen many times. The rearrangement joins TRBV2 to TRBJ2-1; 10 positions match TRBD2. V trimming: 6 bases; J trimming: 7 bases; junction bases outside the gene matches: 9. From germline, CDR1 is SNHLY and CDR2 FYNNEI. The CDR3 spans 15 residues. The DNA of the CDR3 is TGTGCCAGCAGAAGGACTAGCGGCTATCCAAATGAGCAGTTCTTC. Amino acids: CASRRTSGYPNEQFF.

This clonotype was seen at least ten times. The V gene is TRBV6-2 or TRBV6-3, the J gene TRBJ1-1; 7 positions match TRBD1. The germline V gene has CDR1 MNHEY and CDR2 SVGEGT. V lost 2 bases and J lost 4; bases outside the gene matches: 4. The CDR3 covers 14 residues. CDR3 DNA: TGTGCCAGCAGTTACCGACAGGGAGGCACTGAAGCTTTCTTT. Its translation: CASSYRQGGTEAFF.

This clonotype was detected ten times or more. The chain links TRBV28 to TRBJ1-1; 10 nucleotides agree with TRBD1. Looked up from germline, CDR1 is MDHEN and CDR2 is SYDVKM. This CDR3 is built from 14 residues. With 2 bases clipped from V and 10 bases from J, the junction kept 7 bases outside the gene matches. CDR3 nucleotides: TGTGCCAGCAGTTTACGACAGGGGGCCGGGGGAGCTTTCTTT. Translating it yields CASSLRQGAGGAFF.

This clonotype was detected ten times or more. This chain links TRBV12-3 or TRBV12-4 with TRBJ1-2; D gene uncertain. The CDR3 loop spans 11 amino acids. V was pared by 1 base and J by 7 bases, with 4 bases between. CDR3 bases: TGTGCCAGCAGTTTAGGCCGTGGCTACACCTTC. The encoded protein is CASSLGRGYTF.

This clonotype was counted at least ten times. The chain carries TRBV27 and TRBJ1-4, with D maybe TRBD1 (5 bases). V dropped 6 bases and J dropped 6 bases, with 14 bases sitting between them. Germline assignment: CDR1 MNHEY and CDR2 SMNVEV (reference sequence). This CDR3 is 14 amino acids long. The CDR3 bases are TGTGCCAGCAGGCCAGGGTTGTCGTATGAAAAACTGTTTTTT. The encoded protein is CASRPGLSYEKLFF.

V gene TRBV10-3 combines with J gene TRBJ2-3, with D maybe TRBD2 (5 bases). This CDR3 has 17 residues. Trimming shortened V by 2 bases and J by 0 bases, and 15 bases separated the two germline ends. Germline CDR1 and CDR2: ENHRY and SYGVKD. CDR3 nucleotides: TGTGCCATCAGTGAGAGATCAGGACTGTCGAGCACAGATACGCAGTATTTT. Protein sequence: CAISERSGLSSTDTQYF.

This clonotype has more than one count but fewer than ten. The genes are TRBV7-2 and TRBJ2-5; no firm D call. V was shortened by 3 bases and J by 3 bases, with 8 bases between the two germline ends. Germline CDR1 reads SGHTA; CDR2 reads FQGNSA. The CDR3 is 13 residues long. CDR3 protein: CASSFLSEETQYF. DNA for the CDR3: TGTGCCAGCAGCTTCCTAAGTGAAGAGACCCAGTACTTC. The whole variable domain, filled in from reference TRBV7-2 and TRBJ2-5, reads GAGVSQSPSNKVTEKGKDVELRCDPISGHTALYWYRQSLGQGLEFLIYFQGNSAPDKSGLPSDRFSAERTGGSVSTLTIQRTQQEDSAVYLCASSFLSEETQYFGPGTRLLVL.

This clonotype was observed a handful of times. The V gene is TRBV12-5, the J gene TRBJ1-2, with 7 bases lining up with TRBD1. V trimming: 4 bases; J trimming: 2 bases; junction bases outside the gene matches: 7. Germline-derived CDR1 and CDR2 are LGHNT and FRNRAP. The length of the CDR3 is 15 residues. CDR3 nucleotide sequence: TGTGCTAGTGGTTCAGGACAGGCGACCAACTATGGCTACACCTTC. Translation: CASGSGQATNYGYTF.

In its sample, this clonotype was seen many times. The V gene is TRBV20-1, the J gene TRBJ2-3; D uncertain. The CDR3 spans 12 residues. Germline loops: CDR1 DFQATT, CDR2 SNEGSKA (reference sequence). The germline V and J ends were trimmed by 0 bases and 6 bases, with 7 bases remaining between them. CDR3 region: CSARDIEDTQYF. In DNA form, the CDR3 reads TGCAGTGCTAGAGATATAGAGGATACGCAGTATTTT.

This clonotype has more than one count but fewer than ten. The V gene is TRBV20-1, the J gene TRBJ2-7; D perhaps matches TRBD1 (5 bases). Per germline, CDR1 DFQATT and CDR2 SNEGSKA (reference sequence). V was pared by 3 bases and J by 7 bases, with 25 bases between. The CDR3 length is 16 residues. The CDR3, as DNA: TGCAGTGCTAGCGCCACAGGCGGAATGGGTTCCGCGGAGCAGTACTTC. The encoded protein is CSASATGGMGSAEQYF.

This clonotype was picked up a small number of times. The gene calls are TRBV9 and TRBJ1-3; D call uncertain. This CDR3 is built from 15 residues. The V end lost 0 bases, the J end lost 0 bases, and 7 bases lay between the germline ends. CDR1 and CDR2 from the germline V gene are SGDLS and YYNGEE. CDR3 in amino acids: CASSVDVYSGNTIYF. The CDR3 DNA sequence: TGTGCCAGCAGCGTAGACGTATACTCTGGAAACACCATATATTTT.

The chain combines TRBV10-2 with TRBJ2-7; TRBD2 might be the D (5 bases). V lost 7 bases, J lost 0 bases, and 10 bases lay in between. The CDR3 has 13 residues. CDR1 is WSHSY and CDR2 is SAAADI in the germline V gene. The CDR3 region has the DNA TGCGCCAGCATTGGTACTAGCTCCTACGAGCAGTACTTC. This gives the protein CASIGTSSYEQYF.

The chain employs TRBV12-3 or TRBV12-4 and TRBJ2-7, with D tentatively TRBD1 (6 bases). This CDR3 is 15 amino acids long. Trimming cost V 0 bases and J 7 bases, with 16 bases left between them. CDR3 loop: CASSLATGLRREQYF. In DNA form, the CDR3 reads TGTGCCAGCAGTTTAGCGACAGGATTGCGGCGGGAGCAGTACTTC.

This clonotype was detected ten times or more. The chain recombines TRBV6-2 or TRBV6-3 with TRBJ1-3; D uncertain. CDR3 size: 15 residues. Between the trimmed V and J ends, which lost 0 bases and 2 bases, there was a span of 8 bases. CDR1 and CDR2 from the germline V gene are MNHEY and SVGEGT. CDR3 protein: CASSYSSMPGNTIYF. The CDR3 DNA is TGTGCCAGCAGTTACTCCTCGATGCCTGGAAACACCATATATTTT.

This clonotype occurred a few times. The chain carries TRBV29-1 and TRBJ2-1; weak D call: TRBD1 (7 bases). V lost 0 bases, J lost 6 bases, and 15 bases lay in between. This CDR3 is built from 15 residues. In germline, CDR1 is SQVTM, CDR2 ANQGSEA. CDR3 nucleotide sequence: TGCAGCGTTGAAGAGAGGAGGGGGCCGTTCAATGAGCAGTTCTTC. This encodes CSVEERRGPFNEQFF.

V and J are TRBV3-1 and TRBJ2-7, with D unresolved. The V gene lost 4 bases and the J gene lost 3 bases, with 10 bases spanning the gap. CDR1 and CDR2 from the germline V gene are LGHDT and YNNKEL (reference sequence). This CDR3 is built from 13 residues. Written as DNA, the CDR3 is TGTGCCAGCAGCCTTTTAGACGGCTACGAGCAGTACTTC. This codes for CASSLLDGYEQYF.

V and J are TRBV4-1 and TRBJ2-7, with a tentative D call TRBD1 (5 bases). V was cut by 3 bases and J by 3 bases, with 9 bases left in between. The CDR3 loop spans 13 amino acids. Germline V gene data show CDR1 as MGHRA and CDR2 as YSYEKL. Here the CDR3 DNA reads TGCGCCAGCAGCCAGCAAGACAGCTACGAGCAGTACTTC. Amino acids: CASSQQDSYEQYF.

This clonotype came up many times. CDR3 nucleotide sequence: TGTGCCAGCAGTCGTAATTGGGGTCGTGGAGGGGGAGCTTTCTTT. Residues: CASSRNWGRGGGAFF. The V call is TRBV27, the J call TRBJ1-1; a possible D gene is TRBD1 (6 bases). CDR3 size: 15 residues. The ends were cut back, 5 bases at V and 10 bases at J, with 23 bases in the middle. Germline CDR1 reads MNHEY; CDR2 reads SMNVEV (reference sequence).

The genes are TRBV20-1 and TRBJ1-1; no clear D. V was pared by 7 bases and J by 5 bases, with 14 bases between. The CDR3 length is 12 residues. Per germline, CDR1 DFQATT and CDR2 SNEGSKA (reference sequence). The CDR3 coding sequence is TGCAGTGAAGTTAGAGGCCGAACTGAAGCTTTCTTT. Its protein product is CSEVRGRTEAFF.

This clonotype has only a few counts. This CDR3 reads CASSSPRRGDEKLFF. The CDR3 DNA is TGTGCCAGCAGCTCGCCAAGGAGAGGGGATGAAAAACTGTTTTTT. This rearrangement joins TRBV11-2 to TRBJ1-4; D might be TRBD1 (5 bases). The CDR3 spans 15 residues. V was shortened by 4 bases and J by 6 bases, with 15 bases between the two germline ends. Germline V gene sequence: CDR1 SGHAT, CDR2 FQNNGV. Supplemented by reference TRBV11-2 and TRBJ1-4, the full variable domain reads EAGVAQSPRYKIIEKRQSVAFWCNPISGHATLYWYQQILGQGPKLLIQFQNNGVVDDSQLPKDRFSAERLKGVDSTLKIQPAKLEDSAVYLCASSSPRRGDEKLFFGSGTQLSVL.

The chain joins TRBV29-1 to TRBJ1-2; D is possibly TRBD1 (5 bases). Per the germline V gene, CDR1 is SQVTM and CDR2 is ANQGSEA. The CDR3 runs 13 residues. The V end was cut by 7 bases, the J end by 5 bases, with 17 bases between. The CDR3 is CSARAGTEYGYTF. The CDR3 DNA reads TGCAGCGCCAGAGCTGGGACCGAGTATGGCTACACCTTC.

This chain connects TRBV28 to TRBJ1-1; unclear D gene. V was clipped by 6 bases and J by 8 bases, with 16 bases between them. The CDR3 totals 13 residues. Germline CDR1 reads MDHEN; CDR2 reads SYDVKM. The CDR3 coding sequence is TGTGCCAGCAGGGGAGAGAGACGGGGAGAAGCTTTCTTT. Its protein is CASRGERRGEAFF.

The count of this clonotype is one. With a much larger clone just one base away, this may be a read error. V usage is TRBV28 and J usage is TRBJ1-2; no definite D call. Germline V gene lookup returns CDR1 MDHEN and CDR2 SYDVKM. This CDR3 comprises 11 residues. CDR3 sequence reads: CVSSGYYGYTF. The CDR3 nucleotides read TGTGTCAGCAGTGGGTACTATGGCTACACCTTC.